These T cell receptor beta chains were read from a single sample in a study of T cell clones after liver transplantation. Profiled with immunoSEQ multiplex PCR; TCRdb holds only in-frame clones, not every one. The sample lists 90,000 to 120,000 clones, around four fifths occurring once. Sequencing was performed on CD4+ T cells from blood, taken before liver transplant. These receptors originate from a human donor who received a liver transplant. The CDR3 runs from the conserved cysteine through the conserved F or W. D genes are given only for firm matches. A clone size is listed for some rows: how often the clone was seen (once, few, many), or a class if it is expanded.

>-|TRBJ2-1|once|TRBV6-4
TGTGCCAGCAGTGATACGGGCCAGAGGGGTGAGCAGTTCTTC
CASSDTGQRGEQFF
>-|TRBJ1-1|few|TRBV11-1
TGTGCCAGCAGCTCCTCAGACTCGAACACTGAAGCTTTCTTT
CASSSSDSNTEAFF
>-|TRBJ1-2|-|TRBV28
TGTGCCAGCAGTTTAAACGGGGCAGTTGTGGGCTACACCTTC
CASSLNGAVVGYTF
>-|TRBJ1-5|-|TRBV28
TGTGCCAGCAGCATCCAGCCCTTTAGCAATCAGCCCCAGCATTTT
CASSIQPFSNQPQHF
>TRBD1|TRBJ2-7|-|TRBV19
TGTGCCAGTAGTCCTACCTTGACAGGGAAAAGCGAGCAGTACTTC
CASSPTLTGKSEQYF
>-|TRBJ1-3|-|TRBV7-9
TGTGCCAGCAGCTTAGCCGGTAACACCATATATTTT
CASSLAGNTIYF
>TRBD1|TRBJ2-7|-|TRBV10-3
TGTGCCATTGCCTCGGGACAGGGTACGTACGAGCAGTACTTC
CAIASGQGTYEQYF
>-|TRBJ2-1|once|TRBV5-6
TGTGCCAGCAGCCTCAACCTACAGGGAGAGCAGTTCTTC
CASSLNLQGEQFF
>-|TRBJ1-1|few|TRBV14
TGTGCCAGCAGCCAGGGGAGAGGGCTGTGGTTTAGGAAGCACACTGAAGCTTTCTTT
CASSQGRGLWFRKHTEAFF
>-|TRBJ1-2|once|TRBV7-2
TGTGCCAGCAGCTTAAGCGGTGGGAACTATGGCTACACCTTC
CASSLSGGNYGYTF
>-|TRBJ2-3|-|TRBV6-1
TGTGCCAGCAGATTAGAACTCAGCACAGATACGCAGTATTTT
CASRLELSTDTQYF
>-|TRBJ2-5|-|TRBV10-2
TGCGCCAGCAGTGAGTCAGTCGGGACCCAGTACTTC
CASSESVGTQYF
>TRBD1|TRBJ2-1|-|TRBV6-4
TGTGCCAGCAGTGTGGCAGGGGGCAGGAATGAGCAGTTCTTC
CASSVAGGRNEQFF
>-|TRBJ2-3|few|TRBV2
TGTGCCAGCAGGTACACAGATACGCAGTATTTT
CASRYTDTQYF
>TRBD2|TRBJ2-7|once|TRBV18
TGTGCCAGCTCACCACCGGGACTAGCGTTCGAGCAGTACTTC
CASSPPGLAFEQYF
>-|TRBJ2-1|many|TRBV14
TGTGCCAGCAGCCAACAGGGCAATGAGCAGTTCTTC
CASSQQGNEQFF
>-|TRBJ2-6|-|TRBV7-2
TGTGCCAGCAGTCAAGGTGGGGCCAACGTCCTGACTTTC
CASSQGGANVLTF
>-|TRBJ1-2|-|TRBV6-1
TGTGCCAGCAGTTGGTATGGCTACACCTTC
CASSWYGYTF
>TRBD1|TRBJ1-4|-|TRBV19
TGTGCCAGTAACGGACAGGGGGCCGCAACTAATGAAAAACTGTTTTTT
CASNGQGAATNEKLFF
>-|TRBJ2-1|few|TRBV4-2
TGTGCCAGCAGACTAGCCGGCAACAATGAGCAGTTCTTC
CASRLAGNNEQFF
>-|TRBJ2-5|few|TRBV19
TGTGCCAGTAGTATAAACAGACAAGAGACCCAGTACTTC
CASSINRQETQYF
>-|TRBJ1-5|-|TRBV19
TGTGCCAGTAGTCCCCGGGGGCGCCAGCCCCAGCATTTT
CASSPRGRQPQHF
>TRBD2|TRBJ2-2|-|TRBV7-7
TGTGCCAGCAGCCCTCTAGCGGGAGGTAACCTTAACACCGGGGAGCTGTTTTTT
CASSPLAGGNLNTGELFF
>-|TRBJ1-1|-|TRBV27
TGTGCCAGCAGCCCCTACGACCAGAGGGGGGGGAGTGAAGCTTTCTTT
CASSPYDQRGGSEAFF
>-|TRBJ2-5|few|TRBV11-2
TGTGCCAGCAGCTTAGGACGGGCTCAAGAGACCCAGTACTTC
CASSLGRAQETQYF
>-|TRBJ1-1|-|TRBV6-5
TGTGCCAGCAGTGAATGGAGACGGGTCGAAGCTTTCTTT
CASSEWRRVEAFF
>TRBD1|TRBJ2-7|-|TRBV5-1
TGCGCCAGCAGCTTGGGACAGGGGGCGGATGGGGAGCAGTACTTC
CASSLGQGADGEQYF